This TCR beta chain was profiled in a study of T cells in Graves' hyperthyroidism and ophthalmopathy. About the study: Staff took peripheral blood when the initial diagnosis was made, before any treatment began.

The CDR3 has 15 amino acids. Germline CDR1 is LNHDA and CDR2 is SQIVND (reference sequence). V lost 7 bases and J 2 bases, leaving 15 bases between the germline ends. Patients aged 18 to 65 had newly diagnosed hyperthyroidism that had lasted under 2 months. The diagnoses drew upon clinical symptoms, serum thyroxine and TRAb, thyroid ultrasound and orbital computed tomography. Amplification targeted TCR beta CDR3 regions from RNA transcripts. The HTBI primer set served for first-round RT-PCR of the TCR CDR3. TCRdb re-derived calls from the multiplex PCR reads in MiXCR, one entry per CDR3 protein. This sample yields some 600,000 distinct CDR3 sequences, of which approximately 14% are seen a single time; roughly 6.2% belongs to the top ten. General study results and limits: Most thyroid clonotypes that were expanded above 0.001 also turned up in blood.

Details on this clonotype: Its matching antigen is unknown.

This receptor was obtained from a woman in her 30s with Graves' hyperthyroidism that later progressed to Graves' ophthalmopathy. The genes are TRBV19 and TRBJ1-3; D gene ambiguous. The material sequenced was blood. The CDR3 DNA follows: TGTGCCAGTAAGGATTCCGGGCTTACTGGAAACACCATATATTTT. Its translation: CASKDSGLTGNTIYF.